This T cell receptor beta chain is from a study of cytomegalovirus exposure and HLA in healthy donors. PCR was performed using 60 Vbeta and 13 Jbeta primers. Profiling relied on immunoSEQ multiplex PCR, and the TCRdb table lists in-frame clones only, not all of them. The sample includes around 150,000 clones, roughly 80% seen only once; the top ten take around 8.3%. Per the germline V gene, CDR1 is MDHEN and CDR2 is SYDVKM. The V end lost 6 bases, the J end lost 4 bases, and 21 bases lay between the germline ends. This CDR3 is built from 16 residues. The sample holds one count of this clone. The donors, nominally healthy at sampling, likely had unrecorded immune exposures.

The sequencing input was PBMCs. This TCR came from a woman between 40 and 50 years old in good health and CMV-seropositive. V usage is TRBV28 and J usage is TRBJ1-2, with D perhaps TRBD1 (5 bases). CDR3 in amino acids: CASRGGEMSLIYGYTF. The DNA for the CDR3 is TGTGCCAGCAGGGGGGGGGAGATGTCTCTAATCTATGGCTACACCTTC.